These 2 T cell receptor beta chains came from one sample sequenced in a study of blood T cell repertoires in COVID-19. This table comes from immunoSEQ multiplex PCR, and its TCRdb copy is limited to in-frame clones, with some not included. The table records over 75,000 clones, 75% to 95% of them present only once. Sequenced: peripheral blood. These receptors came from a human donor with active COVID-19. The donor label of this sample is uncertain.

The chain joins TRBV6-6 to TRBJ2-7; 9 bases are a match to TRBD1. Germline V gene lookup returns CDR1 MNHNY and CDR2 SVGAGI (reference sequence). J gave up 2 bases and V 6 bases, and 5 bases lay outside the gene matches. This CDR3 region has 14 residues. The CDR3 sequence is CASRQGQGAYEQYF. In nucleotides, the CDR3 is TGTGCCAGCAGACAGGGACAGGGAGCCTACGAGCAGTACTTC.

The chain recombines TRBV5-1 with TRBJ2-7, with D uncertain. The V and J ends lost 0 bases and 6 bases respectively, with 10 bases between them. This CDR3 region has 13 residues. Germline V gene data show CDR1 as SGHRS and CDR2 as YFSETQ. CDR3 sequence: CASSLGFRGEQYF. The CDR3 bases are TGCGCCAGCAGCTTGGGTTTTCGAGGCGAGCAGTACTTC.